The 32 T cell receptor beta chains reported below all come from one sample, sequenced in a study of T cell responses to AZD1222 COVID-19 vaccine. The repertoire was sequenced with immunoSEQ multiplex PCR; TCRdb's copy has only in-frame clones and lacks some. Among roughly 100,000 clones listed, roughly nine tenths were seen once. The specimen comprised peripheral blood, sampled on day 0 of AZD1222 vaccination. Receptors originate from an adult in good health.

J is TRBJ2-3 and V is TRBV11-3, with 9 nucleotides matching TRBD2. This CDR3 has 15 residues. Germline assignment: CDR1 SGHNT and CDR2 YENEEA. With V trimmed by 5 bases and J by 4 bases, 7 bases remained unmatched. The CDR3, as DNA: TGTGCCAGCAGCCCGCTAGCGGGAATCGCAGATACGCAGTATTTT. Amino acids: CASSPLAGIADTQYF.

In nucleotides, the CDR3 is TGTGCCATCAGTGGGGGTTTGGGGAACTATGGCTACACCTTC. This codes for CAISGGLGNYGYTF. This chain joins TRBV10-3 and TRBJ1-2, with no clear D. Trimming removed 4 bases from V and 2 bases from J, with 11 bases in between. Germline CDR1 and CDR2: ENHRY and SYGVKD. The CDR3 length is 14 residues.

The V and J genes are TRBV25-1 and TRBJ1-4; TRBD1 is a possible D gene (6 bases). The germline CDR1 and CDR2 sequences are MGHDK and SYGVNS. V gave up 9 bases and J gave up 8 bases, with 22 bases separating them. The CDR3 is 15 residues long. The CDR3 protein is CASGKETGIEEKLFF. CDR3 coding DNA: TGTGCCAGTGGAAAAGAAACAGGGATTGAGGAAAAACTGTTTTTT.

This chain links TRBV7-6 with TRBJ2-5; 11 bases match TRBD2. The germline V gene has CDR1 SGHVS and CDR2 FNYEAQ. The trim removed 5 bases at V and 7 bases at J, leaving 15 bases unmatched. The CDR3 covers 17 residues. Written as DNA, the CDR3 is TGTGCCAGCAGCCCATTCCTGACTAGCGGGGCCCCCGGGACCCAGTACTTC. This translates into CASSPFLTSGAPGTQYF.

The chain links TRBV4-1 to TRBJ2-4; D is tentatively TRBD1 or TRBD2 (5 bases each). Germline CDR1 MGHRA, CDR2 YSYEKL. The CDR3 is 15 amino acids. V lost 0 bases and J lost 6, with 12 bases in between. The CDR3 DNA reads TGCGCCAGCAGCCAAGAGAGGGGCGACGGAAACATTCAGTACTTC. This codes for CASSQERGDGNIQYF.

This clone was seen only once. This chain connects TRBV18 to TRBJ1-1; the D gene is possibly TRBD1 (5 bases). V lost 3 bases and J 2 bases, leaving 19 bases between the germline ends. This CDR3 has 17 residues. CDR1 and CDR2 (germline): KGHSH, LQKENI. The CDR3 DNA reads TGTGCCAGCTCACCTAAAGGATTCTGGGACCCAAACACTGAAGCTTTCTTT. This gives the protein CASSPKGFWDPNTEAFF.

The chain couples TRBV9 to TRBJ1-6, with 7 bases that match TRBD1. The V segment lost 1 base and the J segment 7 bases; nucleotides outside the gene matches: 5. The length of the CDR3 is 15 residues. Per the germline V gene, CDR1 is SGDLS and CDR2 is YYNGEE. CDR3 region: CASSVSGTENSPLHF. The CDR3 nucleotides read TGTGCCAGCAGCGTATCAGGGACAGAAAATTCACCCCTCCACTTT.

The chain couples TRBV5-5 to TRBJ1-4; TRBD1 matches 8 bases. CDR1 SGHKS and CDR2 YYEKEE come from the germline V gene (reference sequence). The CDR3 has 15 amino acids. Losses at the gene ends were 7 bases for V and 7 bases for J; bases not matched to a gene: 12. The CDR3 DNA follows: TGTGCCAGCGGACGAAAGGACAGGGACCCTGAAAAACTGTTTTTT. Protein sequence: CASGRKDRDPEKLFF.

The rearrangement links TRBV11-2 to TRBJ1-3; possibly TRBD1 for D (5 bases). V dropped 5 bases and J dropped 4 bases, with 15 bases sitting between them. Germline CDR1 and CDR2: SGHAT and FQNNGV. The CDR3 contains 15 residues. CDR3 protein: CASSPPLWGGNTIYF. CDR3 sequence (DNA): TGTGCCAGCAGCCCCCCACTGTGGGGGGGAAACACCATATATTTT.

The chain is built from TRBV5-4 and TRBJ2-7; possibly TRBD1 for D (6 bases). The CDR3 totals 14 residues. The V gene's germline CDR1 is SGHNT and CDR2 YYREEE (reference sequence). Trimming took off 4 bases at V and 7 bases at J, with 18 bases between the two ends. CDR3 DNA sequence: TGTGCCAGCAGCCTCGACAGGAACCGAGGGGAGCAGTACTTC. This encodes CASSLDRNRGEQYF.

This sequence joins TRBV28 and TRBJ2-1, with D unresolved. From germline, CDR1 is MDHEN and CDR2 SYDVKM. With 7 bases removed from V and 4 bases from J, the gap between germline ends came to 11 bases. This CDR3 comprises 13 residues. In nucleotides, the CDR3 is TGTGCCAGCACCTCCCGGCTTTACAATGAGCAGTTCTTC. This encodes CASTSRLYNEQFF.

The rearrangement uses TRBV12-3 or TRBV12-4 and TRBJ2-7, with TRBD1 identical over 8 bases. The CDR3 is 13 residues long. With V trimmed by 8 bases and J by 4 bases, 7 bases remained unmatched. The CDR3 region has the DNA TGTGCCAGCTTTAGGACAGGGTTATACGAGCAGTACTTC. This encodes CASFRTGLYEQYF.

The chain recombines TRBV5-1 with TRBJ2-3; TRBD1 agrees at 7 bases. There are 15 residues in the CDR3. The germline CDR1 and CDR2 sequences are SGHRS and YFSETQ. V was clipped by 2 bases and J by 0 bases; unmatched bases: 3. CDR3 nucleotide sequence: TGCGCCAGCAGCTTCCCGGGACAGAGCACAGATACGCAGTATTTT. Translation: CASSFPGQSTDTQYF.

The chain recombines TRBV5-1 with TRBJ2-2, with D hard to call. Between the trimmed V and J ends, which lost 4 bases and 4 bases, there was a span of 11 bases. CDR1 and CDR2 (germline): SGHRS, YFSETQ. CDR3 length: 14 residues. CDR3 nucleotide sequence: TGCGCCAGCAGCGTAATAGTGGGCACCGGGGAGCTGTTTTTT. Its translation is CASSVIVGTGELFF.

This chain uses TRBV19 with TRBJ1-1; D is perhaps TRBD1 (5 bases). There are 14 residues in the CDR3. Trimming shortened V by 5 bases and J by 2 bases, and 12 bases separated the two germline ends. Germline assignment: CDR1 LNHDA and CDR2 SQIVND (reference sequence). CDR3 DNA: TGTGCCAGTAGTCACCGGGGCCTCAACACTGAAGCTTTCTTT. Residues: CASSHRGLNTEAFF.

This clone was seen a single time. The CDR3 DNA reads as TGTGCCAGCAGACCCACTAGCGTGTACTACGAGCAGTACGTC. Translation: CASRPTSVYYEQYV. The chain uses TRBV6-5 and TRBJ2-7; 7 positions match TRBD2. CDR3 size: 14 residues. CDR1 is MNHEY, CDR2 SVGAGI, per germline. V lost 6 bases and J lost 3; bases outside the gene matches: 8.

V and J are TRBV18 and TRBJ2-7; maybe TRBD2 (5 bases). Germline V lookup: CDR1 KGHSH, CDR2 LQKENI. V was cut by 4 bases and J by 2 bases, with 15 bases left in between. This CDR3 has 15 amino acids. CDR3 sequence reads: CASSQGAAGTYEQYV. CDR3 bases: TGTGCCAGCTCACAGGGTGCGGCGGGTACCTACGAGCAGTACGTC.

This clone was seen once. The chain's CDR3 is CASSPKTGNLVREQYF. CDR3 bases: TGTGCCAGCAGCCCAAAAACAGGGAACCTAGTACGGGAGCAGTACTTC. This chain joins TRBV7-6 and TRBJ2-7, with D perhaps matching TRBD1 (6 bases). From germline, CDR1 is SGHVS and CDR2 FNYEAQ. The ends were cut back, 5 bases at V and 7 bases at J, with 24 bases in the middle. The CDR3 contains 16 residues.

V usage is TRBV7-9 and J usage is TRBJ1-6, with D hard to call. The CDR3 is 15 amino acids. Trimming cost V 4 bases and J 7 bases, with 14 bases left between them. CDR1 and CDR2 (germline): SEHNR, FQNEAQ (reference sequence). The DNA of the CDR3 is TGTGCCAGCAGCTACTTGATGGCCGGGAATTCACCCCTCCACTTT. This translates into CASSYLMAGNSPLHF.

This chain joins TRBV11-2 and TRBJ1-6; 9 positions agree with TRBD1. This CDR3 has 16 amino acids. V lost 2 bases to trimming and J lost 6 bases; unmatched junction nucleotides: 5. Looked up from germline, CDR1 is SGHAT and CDR2 is FQNNGV. The CDR3 here is CASSLTRTGVNSPLHF. The CDR3, as DNA: TGTGCCAGCAGCTTAACAAGGACAGGGGTTAATTCACCCCTCCACTTT.

This chain connects TRBV7-2 to TRBJ2-1; 10 nucleotides line up with TRBD2. J lost 7 bases, V lost 7 bases, and 7 bases had no gene match. CDR1 is SGHTA, CDR2 FQGNSA, per germline. This CDR3 is 14 amino acids long. This chain's CDR3 is CASTASGGGNEQFF. CDR3 DNA sequence: TGTGCCAGCACAGCTAGCGGGGGAGGGAATGAGCAGTTCTTC.

V gene TRBV2 combines with J gene TRBJ1-2; possibly TRBD1 for D (6 bases). CDR1 and CDR2 (germline): SNHLY, FYNNEI. The length of the CDR3 is 15 residues. V gave up 7 bases and J gave up 2 bases, with 17 bases separating them. The CDR3 nucleotides read TGTGCCAGCACCCGGCGGGGGGGCGGAAACTATGGCTACACCTTC. Its protein is CASTRRGGGNYGYTF.

The chain has TRBV20-1 and TRBJ1-1, with D unresolved. Trimming took off 3 bases at V and 0 bases at J, with 8 bases between the two ends. This CDR3 has 13 amino acids. Germline V gene data show CDR1 as DFQATT and CDR2 as SNEGSKA (reference sequence). CDR3 sequence (DNA): TGCAGTGCTAGTGGCAGACTGAACACTGAAGCTTTCTTT. Translation gives CSASGRLNTEAFF.

The J gene is TRBJ1-1, the V gene TRBV5-8; no definite D call. The V gene lost 0 bases and the J gene lost 3 bases, with 12 bases spanning the gap. The CDR3 extends over 15 amino acids. Looked up from germline, CDR1 is SGHTS and CDR2 is YDEGEE. For the CDR3, the DNA is TGTGCCAGCAGCTTGGGTTTAGGGAGGGACACTGAAGCTTTCTTT. The encoded protein is CASSLGLGRDTEAFF.

The rearrangement joins TRBV13 to TRBJ2-3, with a tentative D call TRBD2 (6 bases). CDR1 and CDR2 from the germline V gene are PRHDT and FYEKMQ (reference sequence). The CDR3 runs 17 residues. The V gene lost 1 base and the J gene lost 2 bases, with 16 bases spanning the gap. This CDR3 is CASSLDGNSGFTDTQYF. The CDR3 nucleotides read TGTGCCAGCAGCTTAGATGGTAATAGCGGTTTCACAGATACGCAGTATTTT.

This clone was observed a single time. The chain carries TRBV6-1 and TRBJ1-1, with TRBD1 matching 7 bases. The CDR3 is 19 amino acids. V shed 4 bases, J shed 1 base, and the junction held 18 bases outside the gene matches. Germline values: CDR1 MNHNS, CDR2 SASEGT. The CDR3 DNA sequence: TGTGCCAGCAGTGCCGGGTGGGGGCTAAAACGACAGGGGAACACTGAAGCTTTCTTT. This translates into CASSAGWGLKRQGNTEAFF.

This clone qualifies as medium-sized. The chain uses TRBV5-8 and TRBJ2-7; D perhaps matches TRBD1 (5 bases). The CDR3 covers 12 residues. Per germline, CDR1 SGHTS and CDR2 YDEGEE. V dropped 4 bases and J dropped 3 bases, with 8 bases sitting between them. This CDR3 reads CASSPRDYEQYV. The CDR3 region has the DNA TGTGCCAGCAGCCCCAGGGACTACGAGCAGTACGTC.

J is TRBJ1-5 and V is TRBV21-1. TRBV21-1 is described as a pseudogene. CDR3 length equals 17 residues. The CDR3 loop is CASSKEKGKYSNQPQHF. The CDR3 nucleotides are TGTGCCAGCAGCAAAGAGAAAGGAAAATATAGCAATCAGCCCCAGCATTTT.

J is TRBJ2-5 and V is TRBV11-3; 8 positions agree with TRBD2. The CDR3 is 16 residues long. V shed 0 bases, J shed 5 bases, and the junction held 8 bases outside the gene matches. Germline V gene sequence: CDR1 SGHNT, CDR2 YENEEA. The DNA of the CDR3 is TGTGCCAGCAGCTTAGACCGGACTAGCACCCGGGAGACCCAGTACTTC. It translates to CASSLDRTSTRETQYF.

The rearrangement links TRBV5-1 to TRBJ1-1; 8 bases map to TRBD1. After removal of 1 base from V and 4 bases from J, the junction contained 0 bases not matched to a gene. Germline V gives CDR1 SGHRS, CDR2 YFSETQ. CDR3 length equals 13 residues. The CDR3 DNA sequence: TGCGCCAGCAGCTTGACAGGGGGCACTGAAGCTTTCTTT. As protein: CASSLTGGTEAFF.

The genes are TRBV14 and TRBJ2-5; D is uncertain. Per germline, CDR1 SGHDN and CDR2 FVKESK. CDR3 length: 13 residues. V lost 3 bases, J lost 7 bases, and 12 bases lay in between. CDR3 bases: TGTGCCAGCAGCCACGCAAATGTGGGGACCCAGTACTTC. It translates to CASSHANVGTQYF.

The chain carries TRBV4-2 and TRBJ2-2; 13 bases line up with TRBD2. This CDR3 has 18 residues. Per the germline V gene, CDR1 is LGHNA and CDR2 is YNFKEQ. J was trimmed by 1 base and V by 3 bases; bases with no gene match: 5. The chain's CDR3 is CASSHPTSGGRNTGELFF. Written as DNA, the CDR3 is TGTGCCAGCAGCCACCCGACTAGCGGGGGGAGGAACACCGGGGAGCTGTTTTTT.